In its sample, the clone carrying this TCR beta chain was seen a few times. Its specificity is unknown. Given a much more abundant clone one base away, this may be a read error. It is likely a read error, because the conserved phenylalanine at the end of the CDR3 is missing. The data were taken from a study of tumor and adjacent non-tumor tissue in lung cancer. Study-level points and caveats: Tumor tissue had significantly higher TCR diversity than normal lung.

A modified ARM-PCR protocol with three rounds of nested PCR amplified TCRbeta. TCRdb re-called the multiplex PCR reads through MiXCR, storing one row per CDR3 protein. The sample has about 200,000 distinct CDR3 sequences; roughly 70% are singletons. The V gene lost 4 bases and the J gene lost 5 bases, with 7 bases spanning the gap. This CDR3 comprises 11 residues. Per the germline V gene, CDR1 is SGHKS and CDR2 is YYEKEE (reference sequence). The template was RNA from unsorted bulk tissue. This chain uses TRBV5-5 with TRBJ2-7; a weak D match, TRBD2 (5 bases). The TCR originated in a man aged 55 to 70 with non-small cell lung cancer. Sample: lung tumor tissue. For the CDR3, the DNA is TGTGCCAGCAGCCCCGGGGACGAGCAGTACCTC. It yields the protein CASSPGDEQYL.